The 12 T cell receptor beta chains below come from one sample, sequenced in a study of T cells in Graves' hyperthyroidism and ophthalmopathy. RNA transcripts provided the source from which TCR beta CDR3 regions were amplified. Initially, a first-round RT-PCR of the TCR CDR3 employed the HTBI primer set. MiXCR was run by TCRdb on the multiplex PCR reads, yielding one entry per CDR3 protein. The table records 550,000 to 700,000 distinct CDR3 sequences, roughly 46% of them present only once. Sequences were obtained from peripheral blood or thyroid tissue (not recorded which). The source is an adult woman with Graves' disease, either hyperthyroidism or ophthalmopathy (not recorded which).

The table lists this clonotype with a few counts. The CDR3 here is CAITEWRGDGYTF. The DNA for the CDR3 is TGTGCCATCACCGAATGGAGGGGTGATGGCTACACCTTC. The gene calls are TRBV10-3 and TRBJ1-2; perhaps TRBD1 as D (5 bases). Germline CDR1 is ENHRY and CDR2 is SYGVKD. Trimming removed 7 bases at V and 6 bases at J, with 15 bases between. CDR3 length: 13 amino acids.

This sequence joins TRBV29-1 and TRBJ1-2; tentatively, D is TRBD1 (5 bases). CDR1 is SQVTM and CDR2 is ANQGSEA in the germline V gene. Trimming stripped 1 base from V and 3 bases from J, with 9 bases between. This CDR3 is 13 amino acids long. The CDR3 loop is CSVEAGSYYGYTF. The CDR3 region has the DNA TGCAGCGTTGAAGCAGGGAGCTACTATGGCTACACCTTC.

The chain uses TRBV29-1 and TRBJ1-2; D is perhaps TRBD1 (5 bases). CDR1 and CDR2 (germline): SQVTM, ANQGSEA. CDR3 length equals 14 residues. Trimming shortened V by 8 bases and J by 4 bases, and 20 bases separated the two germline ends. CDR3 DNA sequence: TGCAGCAGTTACGGTGCAGGGTTTCGCTATGGCTACACCTTC. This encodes CSSYGAGFRYGYTF.

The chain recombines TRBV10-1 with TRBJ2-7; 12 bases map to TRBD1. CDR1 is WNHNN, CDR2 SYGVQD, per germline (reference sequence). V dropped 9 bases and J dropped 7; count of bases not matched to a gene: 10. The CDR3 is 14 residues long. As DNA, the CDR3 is TGCGCCAGTATTCCGGGACAGGGGGCGGAGGAGCAGTACTTC. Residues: CASIPGQGAEEQYF.

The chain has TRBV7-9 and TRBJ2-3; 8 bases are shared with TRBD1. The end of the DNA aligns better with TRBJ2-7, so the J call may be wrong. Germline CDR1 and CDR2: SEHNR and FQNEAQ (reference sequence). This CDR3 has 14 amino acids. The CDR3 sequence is CASSQDRGTDTQYF. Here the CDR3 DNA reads TGTGCCAGCAGCCAAGACAGGGGCACAGATACGCAGTACTTC.

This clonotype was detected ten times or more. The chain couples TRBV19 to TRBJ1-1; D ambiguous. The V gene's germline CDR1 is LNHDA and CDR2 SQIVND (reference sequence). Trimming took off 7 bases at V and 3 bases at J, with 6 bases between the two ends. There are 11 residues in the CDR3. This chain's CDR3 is CASTSYTEAFF. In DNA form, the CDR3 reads TGTGCCAGTACATCGTACACTGAAGCTTTCTTT.

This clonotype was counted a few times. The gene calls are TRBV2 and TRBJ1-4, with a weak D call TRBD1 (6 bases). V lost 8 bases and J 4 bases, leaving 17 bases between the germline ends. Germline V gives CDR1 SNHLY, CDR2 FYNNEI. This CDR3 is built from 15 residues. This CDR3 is CASSDPGHYNEKLFF. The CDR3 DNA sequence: TGTGCCAGCTCAGATCCGGGACACTATAATGAAAAACTGTTTTTT.

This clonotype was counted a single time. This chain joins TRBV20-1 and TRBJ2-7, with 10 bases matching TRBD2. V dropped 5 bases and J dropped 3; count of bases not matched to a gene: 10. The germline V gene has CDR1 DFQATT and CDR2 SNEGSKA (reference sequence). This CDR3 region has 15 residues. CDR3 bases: TGCAGTGCTCCCAAAGCCGGGACTAGCGACTACGAGCAGTACTTC. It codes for CSAPKAGTSDYEQYF.

In DNA, the CDR3 is TGTGCCAGCCAGGGGGACCGTCACCTGAACACTGAAGCTTTCTTT. Amino acid sequence: CASQGDRHLNTEAFF. The chain is built from TRBV2 and TRBJ1-1, with 7 bases fitting TRBD1. CDR1 and CDR2 from the germline V gene are SNHLY and FYNNEI. This CDR3 has 15 residues. V lost 8 bases and J lost 0; bases outside the gene matches: 9.

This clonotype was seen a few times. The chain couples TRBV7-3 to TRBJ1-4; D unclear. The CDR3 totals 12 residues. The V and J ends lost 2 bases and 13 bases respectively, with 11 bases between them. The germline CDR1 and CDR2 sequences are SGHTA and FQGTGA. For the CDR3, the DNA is TGTGCCAGCAGCTTATTTAGTTCGGGACTGTTTTTT. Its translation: CASSLFSSGLFF.

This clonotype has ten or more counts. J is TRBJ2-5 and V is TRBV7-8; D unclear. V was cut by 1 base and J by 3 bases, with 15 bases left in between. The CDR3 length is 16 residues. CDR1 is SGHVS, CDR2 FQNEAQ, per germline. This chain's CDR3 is CASSLGRILPKETQYF. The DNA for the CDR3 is TGTGCCAGCAGCTTAGGACGGATACTCCCCAAAGAGACCCAGTACTTC.

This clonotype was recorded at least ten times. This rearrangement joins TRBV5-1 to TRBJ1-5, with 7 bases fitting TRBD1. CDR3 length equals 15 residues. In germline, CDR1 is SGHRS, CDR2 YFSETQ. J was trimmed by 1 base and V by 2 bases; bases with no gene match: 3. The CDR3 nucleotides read TGCGCCAGCAGCTTACAGGGGCTAAGCAATCAGCCCCAGCATTTT. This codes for CASSLQGLSNQPQHF. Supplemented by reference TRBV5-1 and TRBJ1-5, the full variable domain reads KAGVTQTPRYLIKTRGQQVTLSCSPISGHRSVSWYQQTPGQGLQFLFEYFSETQRNKGNFPGRFSGRQFSNSRSEMNVSTLELGDSALYLCASSLQGLSNQPQHFGDGTRLSIL.